The present TCR beta chain was sequenced within a study of immune heterogeneity within non-small cell lung tumors. General study results and limits: Local tumor mutational burden showed a correlation with local T-cell clonality that was moderate but significant (R about 0.35).

The V and J ends lost 7 bases and 5 bases, in that order; junction bases with no gene match: 4. Germline-derived CDR1 and CDR2 are MDHEN and SYDVKM. The CDR3 is 15 amino acids. Template came from bulk tumor genomic DNA, at approximately 540 ng per sample. Taken during surgery, several biopsies per primary tumor were spaced as far apart as possible within the tumor mass. Surgery that was curative in intent was performed on patients with untreated, newly diagnosed non-small cell lung cancer. The authors amplified TCR beta CDR3 by multiplex PCR with 32 V and 13 J primers. In TCRdb, the multiplex PCR reads were re-called with MiXCR into one record per CDR3 protein. The sample records about 12,000 distinct CDR3 sequences, around a fifth being singletons. Sample share makes this clonotype medium-sized. As yet, its antigen is unknown.

This chain joins TRBV28 and TRBJ2-2; 13 bases agree with TRBD2. The sequence was obtained from a man between 60 and 75 years old with non-small cell lung cancer. The sample consisted of lung tumor tissue. The CDR3, as DNA: TGTGCCAGCAAACGGACTAGCGGGAGAACCGGGGAGCTGTTTTTT. This gives the protein CASKRTSGRTGELFF. Supplemented by reference TRBV28 and TRBJ2-2, the full variable domain reads DVKVTQSSRYLVKRTGEKVFLECVQDMDHENMFWYRQDPGLGLRLIYFSYDVKMKEKGDIPEGYSVSREKKERFSLILESASTNQTSMYLCASKRTSGRTGELFFGEGSRLTVL.